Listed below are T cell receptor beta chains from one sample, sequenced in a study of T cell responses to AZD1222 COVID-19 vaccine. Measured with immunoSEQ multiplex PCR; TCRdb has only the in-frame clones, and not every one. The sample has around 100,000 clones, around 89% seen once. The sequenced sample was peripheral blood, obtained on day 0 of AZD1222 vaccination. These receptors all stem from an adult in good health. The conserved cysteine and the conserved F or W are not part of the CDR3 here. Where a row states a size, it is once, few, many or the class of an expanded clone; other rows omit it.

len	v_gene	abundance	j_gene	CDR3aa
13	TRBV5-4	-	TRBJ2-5	ASSRYLADQETQY
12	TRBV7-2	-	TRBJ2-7	ASTQSGASHEQY
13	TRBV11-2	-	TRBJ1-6	ASSRSRTYNSPLH
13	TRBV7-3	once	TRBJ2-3	ASSENSPPIGTQY
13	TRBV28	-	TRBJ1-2	ASSSSGQGSYGYT
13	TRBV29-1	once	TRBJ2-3	SVEGGLAGTDTQY
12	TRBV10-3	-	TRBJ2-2	AISGDGVIGELF
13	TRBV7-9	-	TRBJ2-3	ASSRGTGQADTQY
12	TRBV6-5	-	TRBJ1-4	ASSYLGAYEKLF
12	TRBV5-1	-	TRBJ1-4	ATRDGATNEKLF
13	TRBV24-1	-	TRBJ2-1	ATSAGTGRALEQF
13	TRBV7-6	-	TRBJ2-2	ASSRTSGRGGELF
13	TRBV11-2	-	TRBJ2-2	ASSLAGEATGELF
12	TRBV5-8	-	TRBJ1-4	ASSRDRGNEKLF
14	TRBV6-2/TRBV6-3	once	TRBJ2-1	ASSLRSGRGYNEQF
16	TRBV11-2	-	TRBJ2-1	ASSSGTSVTPLYNEQF
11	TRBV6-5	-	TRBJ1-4	ASRTGPNEKLF
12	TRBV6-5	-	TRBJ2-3	ASTGQGPADTQY
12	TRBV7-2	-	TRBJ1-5	ASSLEGGNQPQH
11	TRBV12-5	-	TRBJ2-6	ASGLSGANVLT
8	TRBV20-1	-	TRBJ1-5	SAANQPQH
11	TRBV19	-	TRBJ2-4	ASTTEAKNIQY
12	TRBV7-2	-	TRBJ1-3	ASSLVGSGNTIY
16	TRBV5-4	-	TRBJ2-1	ASSPGGKQGKGGNEQF
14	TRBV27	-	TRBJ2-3	ASSLSPGGNTDTQY
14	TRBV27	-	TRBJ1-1	ASSLVGAGPGVEAF
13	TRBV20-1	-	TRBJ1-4	SASWDSATNEKLF
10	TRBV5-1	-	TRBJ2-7	ASSFSGGGQY
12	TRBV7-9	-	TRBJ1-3	ASSLAGSGNTIY
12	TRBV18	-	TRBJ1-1	ASSPGRTNTEAF
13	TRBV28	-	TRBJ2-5	ASSLIGTGPSTQY
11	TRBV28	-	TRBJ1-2	ASIRTANYGYT
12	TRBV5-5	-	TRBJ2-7	ASSFYGENYEQY
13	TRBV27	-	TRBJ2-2	ASSKWASYTGELF
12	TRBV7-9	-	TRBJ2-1	ASSLPSLEEEQF
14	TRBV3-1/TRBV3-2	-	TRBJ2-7	ASSQGSAGATYEQY
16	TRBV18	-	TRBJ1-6	ASSPVGQGDYYNSPLH
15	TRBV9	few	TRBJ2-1	ASSTYRDVSSYNEQF
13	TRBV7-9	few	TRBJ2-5	ASSWTSGREETQY
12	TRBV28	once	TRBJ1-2	ASSLFSGWSGYT
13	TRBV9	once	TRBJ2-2	ASTEGSGESGELF
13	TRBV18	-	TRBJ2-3	ASSPRLAVGDTQY
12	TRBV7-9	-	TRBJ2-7	ASSQSRGPYEQY
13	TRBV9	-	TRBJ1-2	ASSLRPGQNYGYT
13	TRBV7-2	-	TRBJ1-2	ASSLGTGRAAGYT
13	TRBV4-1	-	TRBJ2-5	ASSQDGQGLETQY
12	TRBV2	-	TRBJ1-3	ASTLQGKGNTIY
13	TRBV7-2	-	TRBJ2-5	ASSRYSGGAVTQY
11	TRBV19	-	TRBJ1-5	ASTPRGNQPQH
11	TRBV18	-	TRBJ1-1	ASSPSKNTEAF
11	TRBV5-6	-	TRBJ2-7	ASSYPGSDEQY
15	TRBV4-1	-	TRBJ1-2	ASSQDSGTGYRYGYT